This T cell receptor beta chain derives from a study of cytomegalovirus exposure and HLA in healthy donors (dated by TCRdb to 2015 to 2018). Context from the whole study: According to a later analysis, the approximately 120 validation repertoires were produced on the same platform as the 680 or so repertoires of the first cohort. In addition to the first cohort of several hundred subjects, a separate validation cohort of 120 different subjects was used. The study was designed to test whether signatures of past pathogen exposure could be identified by cataloging public T cell receptors. The study combined high-throughput TCR immunosequencing, statistical association of individual TCRs with disease status, and machine learning to predict cytomegalovirus infection status. Overall results and qualifications from the work: The authors suggested that the approach could potentially be extended to other disease states and immunological phenotypes. Across donors, most TCR sequences were observed very rarely, whereas some public TCRs were present in many individuals. A later analysis lacked HLA typing for the validation cohort, so it scored co-occurrence in that cohort across all 120 or so repertoires. Cytomegalovirus status was reported to be diagnosed by the classifier with high specificity and sensitivity in both the original and validation cohorts. Three of the identified cytomegalovirus-associated TCR beta chains were confirmed in vitro to be specific for cytomegalovirus antigens. A total of 164 TCR beta chains were listed by the study as associated with cytomegalovirus. In a later analysis, TCRs clustered in the first cohort were found to also tend to co-occur in the 120 validation repertoires, with approximately 95% of cluster scores above 0.

Libraries were prepared through the immunoSEQ multiplex PCR assay. In the source study's methods: To diagnose cytomegalovirus status from the catalog of TCR beta chain sequences, a statistical classification framework was built. TCRdb took this table from immuneACCESS and kept in-frame rearrangements with V and J called. Such tables lack part of the clones; where checked against another copy, unresolved V genes explain under half of the gap, and the rest is unexplained. The V and J calls and clone size come from that table; D and trimming were worked out from the DNA. Present in this sample are 150,000 to 200,000 clones, about three quarters of which were seen just once. Roughly 1.2% of the sample comes from the top ten. A remark on this clone: Its antigen is currently not known. The sample holds no much larger clone one base away, and base qualities are not on file.

Reading from cysteine to phenylalanine, the CDR3 counts 16 amino acids. Only the CDR3 portion is preserved as DNA: 48 bases, with reading frame beginning at the first base. After removal of 0 bases from V and 5 bases from J, the junction retains 9 bases not matched to a gene. The germline V gene specifies SGHRS as CDR1 and YFSETQ as CDR2. The donors belonged to the validation cohort of roughly 120 subjects, which was separate from the roughly 670-subject first cohort. In this chain, TRBV5-1 is recombined with TRBJ2-5, and TRBD1 aligns with 8 junction nucleotides. Sequencing was performed on PBMCs. The receptor was derived from a woman in her 30s in good health and CMV-seronegative. CDR3 loop: CASSLGLQGVRETQYF. The nucleotide sequence reads TGCGCCAGCAGCTTGGGTCTACAGGGGGTCCGGGAGACCCAGTACTTC.